This T cell receptor (beta chain) derives from a study of CD8 T cells in ankylosing spondylitis. MiXCR, run by TCRdb on the 5' RACE reads, gives a single entry per CDR3 protein. This sample yields about 160,000 distinct CDR3 sequences, of which around a tenth are seen a single time; about 15% belongs to the top ten. Germline V gene lookup returns CDR1 SEHNR and CDR2 FQNEAQ (reference sequence). The CDR3 length is 13 residues. The junction had 3 bases not matched to a gene; V was cut back by 7 bases and J by 3 bases. This clonotype has only a few counts. What was sequenced was blood, either unsorted or a sorted T cell fraction (not recorded which). This sequence was found in a female donor with ankylosing spondylitis or in good health (not recorded which). The rearrangement links TRBV7-9 to TRBJ2-1; 7 bases line up with TRBD2. CDR3 bases: TGTGCCAGCATCGGGACTAACTACAATGAGCAGTTCTTC. Protein: CASIGTNYNEQFF. The full variable domain, rest sourced from reference TRBV7-9 and TRBJ2-1, is DTGVSQNPRHKITKRGQNVTFRCDPISEHNRLYWYRQTLGQGPEFLTYFQNEAQLEKSRLLSDRFSAERPKGSFSTLEIQRTEQGDSAMYLCASIGTNYNEQFFGPGTRLTVL.